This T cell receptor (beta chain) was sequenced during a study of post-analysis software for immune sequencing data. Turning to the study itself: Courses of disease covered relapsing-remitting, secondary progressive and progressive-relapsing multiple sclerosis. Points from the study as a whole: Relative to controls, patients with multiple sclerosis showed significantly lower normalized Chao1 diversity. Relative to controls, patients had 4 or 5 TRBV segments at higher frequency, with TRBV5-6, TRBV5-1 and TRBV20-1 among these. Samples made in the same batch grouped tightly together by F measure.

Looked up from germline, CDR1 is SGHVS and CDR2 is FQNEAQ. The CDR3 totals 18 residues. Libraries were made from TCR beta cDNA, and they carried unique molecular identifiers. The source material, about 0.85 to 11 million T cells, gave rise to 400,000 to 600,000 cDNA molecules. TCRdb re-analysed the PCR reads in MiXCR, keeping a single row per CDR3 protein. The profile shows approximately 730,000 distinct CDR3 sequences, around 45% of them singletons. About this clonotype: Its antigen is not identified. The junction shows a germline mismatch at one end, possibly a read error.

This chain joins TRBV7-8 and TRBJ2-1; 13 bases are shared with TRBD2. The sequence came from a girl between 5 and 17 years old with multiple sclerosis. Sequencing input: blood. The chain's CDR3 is CANSLARTSGSGYNEQFF. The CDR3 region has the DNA TGTGCCAACAGCTTAGCGAGGACTAGCGGGAGTGGTTACAATGAGCAGTTCTTC.